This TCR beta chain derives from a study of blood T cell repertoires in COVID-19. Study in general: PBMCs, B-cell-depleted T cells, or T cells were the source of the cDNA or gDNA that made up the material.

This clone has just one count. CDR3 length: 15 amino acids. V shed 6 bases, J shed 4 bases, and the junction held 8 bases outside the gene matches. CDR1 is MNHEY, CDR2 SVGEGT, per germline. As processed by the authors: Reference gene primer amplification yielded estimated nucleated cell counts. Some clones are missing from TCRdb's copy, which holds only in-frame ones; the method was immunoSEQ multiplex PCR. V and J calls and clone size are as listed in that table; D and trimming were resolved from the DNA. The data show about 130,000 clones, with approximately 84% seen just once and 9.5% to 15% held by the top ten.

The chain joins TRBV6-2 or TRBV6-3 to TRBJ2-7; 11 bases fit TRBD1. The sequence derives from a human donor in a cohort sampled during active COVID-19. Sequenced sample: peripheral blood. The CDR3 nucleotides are TGTGCCAGCAGCCAGCTGGACAGGGGGCCATACGAGCAGTACTTC. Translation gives CASSQLDRGPYEQYF.